Given below is one TCR beta chain in context. Its antigen has not been determined. Within one base of it there is no much larger clone, and no base qualities were kept. The data originate from a study of CD8+CD57+ T cells in acquired aplastic anemia (dated by TCRdb to the late 2010s). Broadly, across the study: Extracted DNA from sorted CD4+ and CD8+ cells averaged around 3.3 ug, ranging from roughly 0.17 to 30 ug. CD8+CD57+ expansion was defined as frequency above the mean frequency observed in healthy subjects. Findings and caveats that apply to the study as a whole: CD8+ Simpson's diversity did not differ significantly between patients and healthy controls (P=0.060). Around 27 CD8+ CDR3 sequences were found to be shared between patients and controls, but these sequences appeared to be highly expressed in patients and within the immunodominant clones of the patients.

Flow cytometry had shown CD8+CD57+ cell expansion in the patients selected for sequencing. Every patient had a diagnosis of severe acquired aplastic anemia based on International Study of Aplastic Anemia and Agranulocytosis and Camitta criteria. At the time blood was sampled, none of the patients had received any therapy. In the study, sorted CD4+ and CD8+ blood T cells from patients with severe aplastic anemia and from healthy subjects underwent deep sequencing of TCR repertoires. Patients were enrolled under clinicaltrials.gov protocols 00001620, 01623167, 00001397, 00071045, 00081523 and 00961064 in the USA. Ficoll-Paque density gradient centrifugation was used to isolate peripheral blood mononuclear cells. Before DNA extraction, CD4+ and CD8+ T cells were sorted by FACS or by magnetic beads. The germline V gene specifies SNHLY as CDR1 and FYNNEI as CDR2. The CDR3 contains 12 residues, cysteine and phenylalanine counted. Just CDR3 DNA is preserved here, 36 bases in frame from base 1. V lost 6 bases and J lost 5 bases; the stretch between them is 11 bases long.

Genomic DNA was used as template for profiling of TCR beta VDJ combinations and CDR3 sequences. TCR repertoire sequencing was run on an Illumina HiSeq 2000. In the authors' own workflow: Repertoires were assessed using TRBV/TRBJ rearrangement plots, CDR3 size and DJ length profiles, and Simpson's diversity index. The immunodominant clone was defined as the most abundant DNA sequence in deep sequencing data. CDR3 amino acid sequences were screened for sharing across subjects and were compared with published repertoires and the VDJdb database. TCRdb reran the public reads through fastp at Q25 and MiXCR, keeping productive beta chains. Identical CDR3 protein sequences are pooled into one entry, listed with their most common genes and DNA. The V and J calls and clone size come from TCRdb's table, not from the authors' own analysis. The sample profile shows fewer than 200,000 distinct CDR3 sequences; 48% of them were found once. The ten largest clones capture approximately 12% of the sample.

The chain is encoded by TRBV2 joined to TRBJ2-7, and possibly TRBD1, on 6 matching bases. This TCR was recovered from a human donor with aplastic anemia. Sample: sorted CD4+, CD8+, or CD8+CD57+ T cells (not recorded which) from PBMCs. The CDR3 region: CASRQGPHEQYF. The nucleotide sequence is TGTGCCAGCAGACAGGGCCCCCACGAGCAGTACTTC. The full variable domain, completed from the reference TRBV2 and TRBJ2-7 proteins outside the CDR3, reads EPEVTQTPSHQVTQMGQEVILRCVPISNHLYFYWYRQILGQKVEFLVSFYNNEISEKSEIFDDQFSVERPDGSNFTLKIRSTKLEDSAMYFCASRQGPHEQYFGPGTRLTVT.